The 28 T cell receptor beta chains in this list originate from one sample, sequenced in a study of T cells after yellow fever vaccination. MiXCR, applied by TCRdb to the 5' RACE reads, yields one record per CDR3 protein. This sample has 150,000 to 200,000 distinct CDR3 sequences, with around 7.3% found just once. This material consisted of CD4+ T cells sorted from PBMCs, taken roughly 5 days after the first yellow fever vaccination. Receptor source: a young man who received the YFV17D yellow fever vaccine.

In this sample, this clonotype turned up many times. V is TRBV3-1 and J is TRBJ1-2; D may be TRBD1 (5 bases). This CDR3 region has 16 residues. CDR1 and CDR2 (germline): LGHDT, YNNKEL (reference sequence). V was pared by 2 bases and J by 3 bases, with 16 bases between. The CDR3 DNA reads as TGTGCCAGCAGCCAATATAGTGGGACGGACTACTATGGCTACACCTTC. Encoded protein: CASSQYSGTDYYGYTF.

On this clonotype: A read error may be the cause here, since a much bigger clone is one base away. The CDR3 is CVSSQGGASGVQETQYF. The DNA of the CDR3 is TGTGTCAGCAGCCAAGGGGGGGCTAGCGGGGTCCAAGAGACCCAGTACTTC. V usage is TRBV4-2 and J usage is TRBJ2-5; TRBD2 matches 9 bases. This CDR3 contains 17 residues. Germline CDR1 LGHNA, CDR2 YNFKEQ.

This clonotype was picked up many times. The rearrangement uses TRBV10-3 and TRBJ1-1; D gene ambiguous. Per the germline V gene, CDR1 is ENHRY and CDR2 is SYGVKD. With 6 bases removed from V and 3 bases from J, the gap between germline ends came to 11 bases. The CDR3 has 13 residues. The CDR3 bases are TGTGCCATCAGAGACAACATGGACACTGAAGCTTTCTTT. The encoded protein is CAIRDNMDTEAFF.

This clonotype was counted between two and nine times. This rearrangement joins TRBV5-1 to TRBJ2-1; 8 nucleotides match TRBD2. CDR1 is SGHRS, CDR2 YFSETQ, per germline. V was clipped by 6 bases and J by 3 bases; unmatched bases: 20. This CDR3 has 19 residues. The chain's CDR3 is CASTQTPGLFAGGYNEQFF. Written as DNA, the CDR3 is TGCGCCAGCACACAAACCCCAGGCCTTTTCGCGGGGGGCTACAATGAGCAGTTCTTC.

The chain is built from TRBV4-2 and TRBJ2-5; 9 nucleotides agree with TRBD2. The trim removed 4 bases at V and 7 bases at J, leaving 7 bases unmatched. This CDR3 region has 14 residues. Germline CDR1 reads LGHNA; CDR2 reads YNFKEQ. The CDR3 DNA reads TGTGCCAGCAGCCGTAGCGGGGGAGAGGGGACCCAGTACTTC. It translates to CASSRSGGEGTQYF.

This clonotype came up many times. V and J are TRBV7-2 and TRBJ1-1; no firm D call. CDR1 and CDR2 from the germline V gene are SGHTA and FQGNSA. The CDR3 runs 12 residues. Trimming removed 6 bases from V and 6 bases from J, with 11 bases in between. The CDR3 is CASRRREAEAFF. Here the CDR3 DNA reads TGTGCCAGCAGGCGCCGCGAGGCTGAAGCTTTCTTT.

There are many counts of this clonotype. The rearrangement links TRBV10-3 to TRBJ2-3; D unclear. The V end lost 4 bases, the J end lost 1 base, and 18 bases lay between the germline ends. Germline V gene lookup returns CDR1 ENHRY and CDR2 SYGVKD. The CDR3 has 17 amino acids. CDR3 nucleotide sequence: TGTGCCATCAGTGGTGGACGGACGTCGGCAGGCACAGATACGCAGTATTTT. This gives the protein CAISGGRTSAGTDTQYF.

This clonotype came up many times. This chain joins TRBV20-1 and TRBJ2-5, with D possibly TRBD1 on 5 matching bases. The CDR3 has 13 residues. Germline V gene sequence: CDR1 DFQATT, CDR2 SNEGSKA (reference sequence). V lost 0 bases to trimming and J lost 1 base, with 6 bases between them. CDR3 residues: CSARDRVQETQYF. The CDR3 DNA reads TGCAGTGCTAGAGACAGGGTCCAAGAGACCCAGTACTTC.

Notes on this clonotype: One base away lies a much larger clone, so this may be a sequencing read error. The chain carries TRBV5-6 and TRBJ2-7; the D call may be TRBD1 or TRBD2 (5 bases each). CDR3 length: 13 amino acids. The V end lost 1 base, the J end lost 5 bases, and 10 bases lay between the germline ends. Germline lookup yields CDR1 SGHDT and CDR2 YYEEEE. This CDR3 reads CASSLCGGNEQYV. The CDR3 DNA reads as TGTGCCAGCAGCTTGTGTGGGGGTAACGAGCAGTACGTC.

This clonotype was seen many times. The CDR3 sequence is CASSRNLATDEQYF. The CDR3 DNA sequence: TGTGCCAGCAGCCGTAATCTAGCAACTGACGAGCAGTACTTC. V and J are TRBV14 and TRBJ2-7; the D gene is possibly TRBD2 (5 bases). Trimming removed 4 bases from V and 5 bases from J, with 15 bases in between. The germline V gene has CDR1 SGHDN and CDR2 FVKESK. The CDR3 loop spans 14 amino acids.

In its sample, this clonotype was seen many times. V is TRBV4-2 and J is TRBJ2-5; D is perhaps TRBD1 or TRBD2 (5 bases each). V was cut by 3 bases and J by 4 bases, with 12 bases left in between. CDR3 length: 14 residues. Germline V lookup: CDR1 LGHNA, CDR2 YNFKEQ. CDR3 region: CASSQGDVLETQYF. For the CDR3, the DNA is TGTGCCAGCAGCCAGGGGGACGTTTTAGAGACCCAGTACTTC.

The table lists this clonotype with many counts. The chain recombines TRBV3-1 with TRBJ1-1; D remains unclear. The CDR3 is 14 residues long. Germline loops: CDR1 LGHDT, CDR2 YNNKEL (reference sequence). Trimming took 4 bases from V and 4 from J, leaving 13 bases between them. CDR3 sequence reads: CASSLSWASTEAFF. Here the CDR3 DNA reads TGTGCCAGCAGCCTAAGCTGGGCGTCCACTGAAGCTTTCTTT. The full variable domain, its missing parts supplied by reference TRBV3-1 and TRBJ1-1, is DTAVSQTPKYLVTQMGNDKSIKCEQNLGHDTMYWYKQDSKKFLKIMFSYNNKELIINETVPNRFSPKSPDKAHLNLHINSLELGDSAVYFCASSLSWASTEAFFGQGTRLTVV.

This sequence joins TRBV20-1 and TRBJ2-5; 8 bases are a match to TRBD2. Unmatched junction bases numbered 7, after V lost 0 bases and J lost 4 bases. Looked up from germline, CDR1 is DFQATT and CDR2 is SNEGSKA (reference sequence). CDR3 length equals 15 residues. This CDR3 is CSARDLAGGGETQYF. CDR3 nucleotide sequence: TGCAGTGCTAGAGATTTGGCGGGGGGTGGAGAGACCCAGTACTTC.

Only a few counts were recorded for this clonotype. The chain recombines TRBV5-5 with TRBJ2-1; 9 bases map to TRBD1. The J segment lost 10 bases and the V segment lost 0 bases, leaving 11 bases of the junction unmatched. Germline V CDR1 and CDR2: SGHKS, YYEKEE (reference sequence). The CDR3 contains 16 residues. The CDR3 bases are TGTGCCAGCAGCTTGGGGGTCGTAGGCGGGACAGGGGAGCAGTTCTTC. This sequence encodes CASSLGVVGGTGEQFF.

This clonotype occurred many times. J is TRBJ2-3 and V is TRBV27; D might be TRBD1 or TRBD2, each matching 5 bases. Per the germline V gene, CDR1 is MNHEY and CDR2 is SMNVEV (reference sequence). Deletions cut 5 bases from V and 7 bases from J, with 13 bases between. CDR3 size: 13 residues. CDR3 loop: CASSITGTNTQYF. The CDR3 nucleotides read TGTGCCAGCAGTATAACCGGGACCAATACGCAGTATTTT.

This clonotype was counted at least ten times. The gene calls are TRBV5-4 and TRBJ2-7; D could derive from TRBD1 or TRBD2 (5 bases each). Trimming removed 3 bases from V and 4 bases from J, with 14 bases in between. Germline CDR1 and CDR2: SGHNT and YYREEE (reference sequence). The CDR3 spans 14 residues. CDR3 loop: CASSSGTVTYEQYF. The CDR3 DNA is TGTGCCAGCAGCTCCGGGACGGTTACATACGAGCAGTACTTC. The full variable domain, completed using reference TRBV5-4 and TRBJ2-7, is ETGVTQSPTHLIKTRGQQVTLRCSSQSGHNTVSWYQQALGQGPQFIFQYYREEENGRGNFPPRFSGLQFPNYSSELNVNALELDDSALYLCASSSGTVTYEQYFGPGTRLTVT.

Only a few counts were recorded for this clonotype. V usage is TRBV9 and J usage is TRBJ1-4; D remains ambiguous. This CDR3 contains 15 residues. The germline V gene encodes CDR1 SGDLS and CDR2 YYNGEE. Trimming removed 0 bases from V and 0 bases from J, with 6 bases in between. The CDR3 DNA reads as TGTGCCAGCAGCGTAGCTCCGTCAACTAATGAAAAACTGTTTTTT. It translates to CASSVAPSTNEKLFF.

This clonotype was found many times. This chain uses TRBV9 with TRBJ2-1; D not certain. The length of the CDR3 is 12 residues. V was clipped by 4 bases and J by 7 bases, with 9 bases between them. From germline, CDR1 is SGDLS and CDR2 YYNGEE. This CDR3 is CASSFRNNEQFF. The CDR3 region has the DNA TGTGCCAGCAGCTTCCGCAATAATGAGCAGTTCTTC.

The rearrangement joins TRBV19 to TRBJ2-1; TRBD2 might be the D (6 bases). Trimming took off 4 bases at V and 0 bases at J, with 7 bases between the two ends. CDR1 is LNHDA, CDR2 SQIVND, per germline (reference sequence). This CDR3 comprises 14 residues. Written as DNA, the CDR3 is TGTGCCAGTAGTAGCGGGGACTCCTACAATGAGCAGTTCTTC. Protein product: CASSSGDSYNEQFF.

The CDR3 spells CASRPSTQAGGKDEQYV. CDR3 bases: TGTGCCAGCAGGCCTTCAACCCAGGCAGGAGGGAAGGACGAGCAGTACGTC. J is TRBJ2-7 and V is TRBV6-2 or TRBV6-3, with D perhaps TRBD2 (6 bases). The germline V gene has CDR1 MNHEY and CDR2 SVGEGT. The CDR3 sequence is 17 residues long. V lost 6 bases and J 5 bases, leaving 26 bases between the germline ends.

This clonotype came up many times. This chain links TRBV7-2 with TRBJ1-1; 7 bases align to TRBD1. Trimming took 5 bases from V and 1 from J; bases not matched to a gene: 7. The CDR3 contains 15 residues. CDR1 and CDR2 from the germline V gene are SGHTA and FQGNSA. CDR3 sequence: CASSGQAVSNTEAFF. CDR3 DNA: TGTGCCAGCAGCGGACAGGCAGTTTCGAACACTGAAGCTTTCTTT.

The table lists this clonotype with many counts. The V and J genes are TRBV5-6 and TRBJ2-5; 9 nucleotides align to TRBD2. This CDR3 is 14 amino acids long. V shed 5 bases, J shed 5 bases, and the junction held 7 bases outside the gene matches. Per germline, CDR1 SGHDT and CDR2 YYEEEE. Written as DNA, the CDR3 is TGTGCCAGCAGTCCCCGGACTAGCGTCGAGACCCAGTACTTC. Amino acid sequence: CASSPRTSVETQYF.

This clonotype was observed many times. V usage is TRBV7-6 and J usage is TRBJ1-2; D remains ambiguous. The CDR3 covers 13 residues. Trimming removed 1 base at V and 1 base at J, with 4 bases between. Germline lookup yields CDR1 SGHVS and CDR2 FNYEAQ. For the CDR3, the DNA is TGTGCCAGCAGCTTAGACAATAACTATGGCTACACCTTC. This gives the protein CASSLDNNYGYTF.

The chain has TRBV7-3 and TRBJ2-5, with D tentatively TRBD1 (5 bases). The V and J ends lost 1 base and 3 bases respectively, with 6 bases between them. CDR3 length: 13 amino acids. Germline-derived CDR1 and CDR2 are SGHTA and FQGTGA. This CDR3 is CASSLRQKETQYF. The CDR3 DNA sequence: TGTGCCAGCAGCTTAAGACAGAAAGAGACCCAGTACTTC.

This clonotype has at least ten counts. The chain couples TRBV7-2 to TRBJ2-3; a weak D match, TRBD1 (6 bases). Trimming took 5 bases from V and 4 from J, leaving 13 bases between them. This CDR3 is 14 amino acids long. Germline values: CDR1 SGHTA, CDR2 FQGNSA. This CDR3 is CASSPRGFSDTQYF. The CDR3 nucleotides read TGTGCCAGCAGCCCTAGGGGGTTCTCAGATACGCAGTATTTT.

V gene TRBV6-5 combines with J gene TRBJ1-2, with TRBD1 as a possible D gene (5 bases). Per the germline V gene, CDR1 is MNHEY and CDR2 is SVGAGI. The ends were cut back, 4 bases at V and 6 bases at J, with 21 bases in the middle. This CDR3 comprises 16 residues. This chain's CDR3 is CASSFLDRVGVDGYTF. Written as DNA, the CDR3 is TGTGCCAGCAGTTTCCTCGATCGGGTGGGGGTCGATGGCTACACCTTC.

This clonotype was observed at least ten times. The V and J genes are TRBV7-9 and TRBJ2-1, with D perhaps TRBD2 (5 bases). Germline V gene sequence: CDR1 SEHNR, CDR2 FQNEAQ (reference sequence). The CDR3 is made up of 14 amino acids. Trimming removed 5 bases from V and 2 bases from J, with 10 bases in between. CDR3: CASSPRETYNEQFF. The CDR3 bases are TGTGCCAGCAGCCCCCGGGAAACCTACAATGAGCAGTTCTTC.

In this sample, this clonotype turned up many times. V is TRBV20-1 and J is TRBJ2-5; 11 positions match TRBD2. The length of the CDR3 is 15 residues. Germline V gives CDR1 DFQATT, CDR2 SNEGSKA (reference sequence). J lost 1 base, V lost 2 bases, and 3 bases had no gene match. CDR3 in amino acids: CSARRLAGTQETQYF. The CDR3 DNA follows: TGCAGTGCTAGAAGACTAGCGGGGACCCAAGAGACCCAGTACTTC.